This T cell receptor beta chain was sequenced for a study of cytomegalovirus exposure and HLA in healthy donors (dated by TCRdb to between 2016 and 2019). About the investigation overall: In an earlier analysis of roughly 590 of the donors, around 300 Gb of sequence data and 117 million unique TCR beta sequences from about 179 million T cells were reported. An early release covering 500 to 750 HLA-typed donors comprised approximately 290 gigabases of sequencing data and tens of millions of unique TCR sequences. The genetic ancestry cluster associated with self-reported Caucasian donors included over 65% of the 398 genotyped donors. The aim of the study was to test whether cataloging public T cell receptors could identify signatures of past pathogen exposure. The study profiled the T cell repertoires of under 850 subjects by immunosequencing and related them to cytomegalovirus serostatus. In addition to the first cohort of 666 subjects, a separate validation cohort of 100 to 150 different subjects was used. To predict cytomegalovirus infection status, the study combined high-throughput TCR immunosequencing, statistical association of individual TCRs with disease status, and machine learning. A later analysis re-analyzed previously published TCR beta repertoires from approximately 670 donors and added high-resolution HLA genotyping to study TCR occurrence patterns. In the later analysis, no new phenotypic data were used to find candidate immune exposures; instead, reliance was placed on TCR beta sequences and their occurrence across donors. An earlier analysis of about 600 of the donors used high-throughput TCR beta sequencing to judge whether each TCR beta V gene segment behaved as functional or pseudogenic. Donor age, sex, ethnicity and CMV serostatus were compiled together with the repertoire data. In a later genetic analysis, genome-wide SNP genotypes for about three fifths of the roughly 670 donors were used, and that subset was treated as a discovery cohort. Every discovery cohort repertoire had been produced on one sequencing platform. HLA typing included class I and class II loci at four-digit resolution. The number of typed donors differed by locus: about 620-640 for A, B, C, DRB1 and DQB1; 522 for DQA1; 606 for DPA1; and roughly 490 for DPB1. About five DR-DQ haplotypes were handled as single units for association and clustering, since linkage in the cohort was strong. Across approximately 420 genotyped donors of the cohort, an average of approximately 240,000 unique TCR beta nucleotide sequences per donor were sequenced, and roughly 20% of those sequences were non-productive. Study-level results and caveats: A later genetic analysis associated a missense DCLRE1C variant with V-gene and J-gene trimming of TCR beta chains, and an independent cohort replicated the association. Assigning TCR associations to individual alleles was difficult when HLA alleles, especially DR and DQ, strongly co-occurred. A later analysis associated about 17,000 TCR beta sequences with specific HLA alleles at a false discovery rate of 0.05. According to a later analysis, parvovirus B19, influenza, CMV and Epstein-Barr virus appeared linked to several top co-occurrence clusters. In this cohort, only TCR beta chains were sequenced, and detectable features were limited by the absence of alpha or paired-chain data. In both the original and validation cohorts, the classifier was reported to diagnose cytomegalovirus status with high specificity and sensitivity. A later analysis found that TCR association rates varied across HLA loci, with DRB1 alleles showing the most associated TCRs and HLA-C alleles the fewest. Compared with equally common non-associated chains, HLA-associated TCR beta chains in a later analysis were more clonally expanded and had lower generation probabilities. Linkage disequilibrium might explain the correlated functional status among segregating V segments, but an unknown experimental factor could not be ruled out. Sequencing depth was assumed to be roughly uniform across donors in the presence/absence analyses, though that assumption may not hold. Seventeen rarely observed V segments, including chromosome 9 orphons, were excluded from the earlier analysis of almost 600 of the donors because counts were too low. The study listed 164 TCR beta chains as associated with cytomegalovirus. CMV serostatus was the only immune exposure information available for the cohort. Some IMGT-functional V segments, including TRBV6-2 and TRBV6-3, could not be told apart with the 87-base-pair reads, so those segments were excluded. While some public TCRs were present in many individuals, most TCR sequences turned up only very rarely across donors. According to the authors, the approach could potentially be generalized to other disease states and immunological phenotypes. In vitro tests confirmed that three of the cytomegalovirus-associated TCR beta chains recognize cytomegalovirus antigens. A cluster of highly shared sequence variants was judged likely to represent a technical artifact of the sequencing pipeline. A further reported finding was that TCR beta sequences accurately predicted the HLA-A and HLA-B alleles for most subjects in the first cohort. Broadly in line with IMGT annotations, most TCR beta V segments showed up in productive rearrangements about 90% or about 30% of the time in an earlier analysis of 587 of the donors. A later genetic analysis reported fewer N-insertions in productive TCRs among donors in an Asian-associated ancestry cluster than the roughly 700-donor mean. Because HLA typing was unavailable for some donors at each locus, only the typed subset was used in association tests. A later analysis found that most CMV-associated TCR beta chains appeared HLA-restricted, with HLA associations seemingly driven largely by CMV exposure.

V is trimmed back by 4 bases and J by 6 bases, and the junction contains 13 bases that no gene match accounts for. Reading from cysteine to phenylalanine, the CDR3 counts 17 amino acids. CDR3 DNA only is kept here, 51 bases in frame from base 1. CDR1 and CDR2 are read off the germline V gene (reference sequence) as LNHDA and SQIVND. As concerns this clone: What antigen it recognizes has not been identified.

The cohort consisted of some 670 healthy bone marrow donors. Cohort members were all nominally healthy when sampled, although unrecorded immune exposures were likely present. The donor was CMV seronegative and belonged to the group of 352 seronegative cohort members. Each donor provided a peripheral blood sample, and peripheral blood mononuclear cells were used for TCR beta sequencing. Genomic DNA was extracted from the blood cell samples with the Qiagen DNeasy Blood Extraction Kit. Library method: the immunoSEQ multiplex PCR assay. For the multiplex PCR, a mixture combining 60 forward primers for TCR Vbeta segments and 13 reverse primers for TCR Jbeta segments was used. The CDR3 region of rearranged TCR beta genes was amplified from genomic DNA by a multiplex PCR assay. The amplified TCR beta libraries were sequenced on the Illumina HiSeq System as 87-base-pair reads. The paper's data handling went like this. In a later analysis, tens of millions of unique TCR beta chains were counted across the approximately 620 repertoires, and about 9.9 million of these chains were shared by at least two donors. To remove PCR and sequencing errors, raw reads were error-corrected and collapsed into unique sequences using a nearest-neighbor algorithm that merged closely related sequences. V, D and J gene segments were assigned by aligning CDR3 sequences to IMGT reference sequences. For a sequence to be retained, a match of at least six nucleotides was required to both a V gene segment and a J gene segment. A rearrangement was called productive if the CDR3 had no stop codons and remained in frame with V and J, and every other rearrangement was called non-productive. CDR3 was defined according to IMGT convention as the region running from the second conserved V-encoded cysteine to the conserved J-encoded phenylalanine. Sequences without an unambiguous match to a single V gene segment were excluded from the earlier analysis of 450 to 650 of the donors. In an earlier analysis of roughly 500 of the donors, V segments were called functional above 56.7% productive rearrangements and were called segregating when the between-donor standard deviation exceeded 5%. To diagnose cytomegalovirus status from the catalog of TCR beta chain sequences, a statistical classification framework was built. In a later analysis, V and J genes were assigned by comparing TCR nucleotide sequences against IMGT/GENE-DB human TR gene sequences. Using the TCRdist pipeline, a later analysis assigned CDR3 sequences along with most-parsimonious VDJ recombination scenarios. In a later analysis, each TCR beta chain was defined by its CDR3 amino acid sequence together with its V-gene family, and reads lacking a unique V-gene family were excluded. To address suspected cross-contamination and a sequencing artifact, a later analysis removed approximately 590 highly shared, low-generation-probability nucleotide sequences. For each public chain, a later analysis derived a clonal expansion index from normalized ranks of inferred template counts within each repertoire. In a later analysis, generation probabilities were computed with a VDJ recombination model fitted to out-of-frame rearrangements, and the resulting probabilities were checked against IGoR. A later analysis scored TCR-TCR, TCR-HLA and TCR-CMV co-occurrence with hypergeometric tests, applying a repertoire-size bias correction to TCR pairs. A later analysis estimated false discovery rates by permuting HLA or CMV assignments 20 times. In a later analysis, co-occurring TCRs were grouped using DBSCAN, and TCRdist sequence similarity was added for clustering within HLA-allele-positive subsets. For co-occurrence clustering, repertoires with fewer than 30,000 or more than 120,000 public chains were excluded, along with five repertoires with anomalous nucleotide sharing. TCRdb re-hosts the immuneACCESS table, in-frame sequences only. Its copies lack some clones; in the studies checked, an unresolved V gene accounts for under half of them, and the cause for the rest is not known. The V and J calls and the clone size are those of that table, but D and trimming were determined from the DNA. This specimen's table enumerates 95,000 to 150,000 clones. The ten most abundant clones make up more than 3% of the sample.

The chain employs TRBV19 and TRBJ2-7; TRBD1 fits 12 bases in the junction. The clonotype was recovered from a man aged 18 to 35 in good health and CMV-seronegative. The sample comprised PBMCs. This receptor carries the CDR3 CASSRKGQGATGAEQYF. In nucleotide form, the sequence is TGTGCCAGTAGTAGGAAGGGACAGGGGGCAACGGGGGCCGAGCAGTACTTC.